These T cell receptor beta chains were read from a single sample in a study of identical twins. Using its own MiXCR run on the 5' RACE reads, TCRdb lists one record per CDR3 protein. The table shows approximately 690,000 distinct CDR3 sequences, with roughly 6.2% occurring only once. The material sequenced was naive T cells sorted from blood. The origin of the receptors is a man between 18 and 29 years old in good health. The CDR3 runs from the conserved cysteine through the conserved F or W. D genes are given only for firm matches. Clone size is stated in some rows and not others, as once, few, many or a class when expanded.

CDR3 protein	CDR3 DNA	J gene	CDR3 length	D gene	clone size	V gene
CASSQESRPYEQYF	TGTGCCAGCAGCCAAGAGTCGCGGCCCTACGAGCAGTACTTC	TRBJ2-7	14	.	.	TRBV3-1
CATSDPGTSGSGEQFF	TGTGCCACCAGTGATCCCGGGACTAGCGGCTCAGGCGAGCAGTTCTTC	TRBJ2-1	16	TRBD2	.	TRBV24-1
CASSQDFRGINYGYTF	TGCGCCAGCAGCCAAGATTTTCGGGGAATCAACTATGGCTACACCTTC	TRBJ1-2	16	.	.	TRBV4-3
CASSLPQNEKLFF	TGTGCCAGCAGCCTGCCCCAAAATGAAAAACTGTTTTTT	TRBJ1-4	13	.	many	TRBV7-2
CASSEMGAAAYNEQFF	TGTGCCAGCAGTGAAATGGGAGCAGCCGCCTACAATGAGCAGTTCTTC	TRBJ2-1	16	.	many	TRBV6-1
CSAMGDFQNIQYF	TGCAGCGCCATGGGGGATTTTCAAAACATTCAGTACTTC	TRBJ2-4	13	.	few	TRBV29-1
CSVGMVGDTDTQYF	TGCAGCGTTGGTATGGTGGGAGACACAGATACGCAGTATTTT	TRBJ2-3	14	.	many	TRBV29-1
CASSREGRSSYNSPLHF	TGTGCCAGCAGCCGGGAAGGACGAAGCTCCTATAATTCACCCCTCCACTTT	TRBJ1-6	17	.	few	TRBV7-6
CSASATSGPTDTQYF	TGCAGTGCTAGCGCGACTAGCGGACCCACAGATACGCAGTATTTT	TRBJ2-3	15	TRBD2	many	TRBV20-1
CASSLGAGGDYNEQFF	TGTGCCAGCAGCTTGGGAGCGGGAGGGGACTACAATGAGCAGTTCTTC	TRBJ2-1	16	TRBD2	.	TRBV11-2
CAISGTFNEQFF	TGTGCCATCAGTGGGACTTTCAATGAGCAGTTCTTC	TRBJ2-1	12	.	.	TRBV10-3
CASSQVAGWYNEQFF	TGCGCCAGCAGCCAAGTGGCGGGATGGTACAATGAGCAGTTCTTC	TRBJ2-1	15	.	.	TRBV4-1
CASTGLAGGEQYF	TGTGCCAGCACCGGGCTAGCGGGAGGCGAGCAGTACTTC	TRBJ2-7	13	TRBD2	few	TRBV25-1
CSAETAASGSYEQYF	TGCAGTGCCGAAACGGCGGCTAGCGGGAGTTACGAGCAGTACTTC	TRBJ2-7	15	TRBD2	.	TRBV20-1
CASSQGDRGRVDEQFF	TGTGCCAGCAGCCAAGGGGACAGGGGGCGGGTAGATGAGCAGTTCTTC	TRBJ2-1	16	TRBD1	many	TRBV4-2
CASSQDRTSGNEQFF	TGCGCCAGCAGCCAAGATAGGACTAGCGGCAATGAGCAGTTCTTC	TRBJ2-1	15	TRBD2	few	TRBV4-1
CASSPGTSGSGETQYF	TGTGCCAGCAGTCCTGGGACTAGCGGGAGTGGAGAGACCCAGTACTTC	TRBJ2-5	16	TRBD2	many	TRBV12-3/TRBV12-4
CASSVTGPEYF	TGTGCCAGCAGCGTTACAGGGCCTGAGTACTTC	TRBJ2-5	11	.	.	TRBV7-9
CASSRSWDTDTQYF	TGTGCCAGCAGTCGATCCTGGGACACAGATACGCAGTATTTT	TRBJ2-3	14	.	few	TRBV27
CSANRERTEAFF	TGCAGTGCCAACAGGGAAAGGACTGAAGCTTTCTTT	TRBJ1-1	12	.	.	TRBV20-1